This entry lists 21 T cell receptor beta chains sequenced from one sample in a study of cytomegalovirus exposure and HLA in healthy donors. PCR was performed using 60 Vbeta and 13 Jbeta primers. Method: immunoSEQ multiplex PCR; TCRdb's copy keeps in-frame clones and lacks some. The table lists roughly 200,000 clones, 70% to 85% of them singletons, with more than 0.55% in the top ten. The specimen was PBMCs. These receptor sequences come from a woman aged 40 to 50 in good health and CMV-seronegative.

The chain is built from TRBV28 and TRBJ1-5, with 7 bases aligning to TRBD1. Germline V CDR1 and CDR2: MDHEN, SYDVKM. The trim removed 4 bases at V and 7 bases at J, leaving 10 bases unmatched. This CDR3 spans 15 amino acids. CDR3 DNA sequence: TGTGCCAGCAGTTCCGGGGACAGAGTTCTCCAGCCCCAGCATTTT. Translating it yields CASSSGDRVLQPQHF.

This rearrangement joins TRBV28 to TRBJ1-5; no clear D. V lost 4 bases and J 11 bases, leaving 21 bases between the germline ends. The CDR3 contains 15 residues. The germline gives CDR1 MDHEN, CDR2 SYDVKM. The CDR3 loop reads CASSSDSASVGTQHF. Here the CDR3 DNA reads TGTGCCAGCAGTTCGGACTCCGCCTCAGTTGGGACCCAGCATTTT. Combining the CDR3 with reference TRBV28 and TRBJ1-5 gives the whole variable domain DVKVTQSSRYLVKRTGEKVFLECVQDMDHENMFWYRQDPGLGLRLIYFSYDVKMKEKGDIPEGYSVSREKKERFSLILESASTNQTSMYLCASSSDSASVGTQHFGDGTRLSIL.

V usage is TRBV28 and J usage is TRBJ2-1; 10 positions agree with TRBD2. Germline loops: CDR1 MDHEN, CDR2 SYDVKM. The CDR3 runs 15 residues. Trimming at V came to 5 bases and at J to 10 bases, leaving 11 bases not matched to a gene. CDR3 DNA sequence: TGTGCCAGCAGTCCCTTGGGGACTAGCGTCCCAGAGCAGTTCTTC. This encodes CASSPLGTSVPEQFF. The variable domain in full, with the rest retrieved from reference TRBV28 and TRBJ2-1, is DVKVTQSSRYLVKRTGEKVFLECVQDMDHENMFWYRQDPGLGLRLIYFSYDVKMKEKGDIPEGYSVSREKKERFSLILESASTNQTSMYLCASSPLGTSVPEQFFGPGTRLTVL.

This sequence joins TRBV19 and TRBJ1-2, with 9 bases matching TRBD1. Looked up from germline, CDR1 is LNHDA and CDR2 is SQIVND (reference sequence). Unmatched junction bases numbered 5, after V lost 5 bases and J lost 7 bases. This CDR3 has 13 residues. The CDR3 region is CASSAGQGFGYTF. The CDR3, as DNA: TGTGCCAGTAGTGCAGGACAGGGGTTTGGCTACACCTTC.

The J gene is TRBJ1-3, the V gene TRBV5-1; D might be TRBD1 (6 bases). This CDR3 spans 15 amino acids. The V and J ends lost 0 bases and 3 bases respectively, with 10 bases between them. Germline CDR1 is SGHRS and CDR2 is YFSETQ. The chain's CDR3 is CASSLVRGGGNTIYF. CDR3 sequence (DNA): TGCGCCAGCAGCTTGGTCAGGGGCGGTGGAAACACCATATATTTT.

The chain is built from TRBV7-9 and TRBJ2-1; TRBD2 might be the D (6 bases). Per the germline V gene, CDR1 is SEHNR and CDR2 is FQNEAQ (reference sequence). Between the trimmed V and J ends, which lost 6 bases and 3 bases, there was a span of 9 bases. The CDR3 consists of 13 residues. The CDR3 coding sequence is TGTGCCAGCAGAACCGGGGGCTACAATGAGCAGTTCTTC. Encoded protein: CASRTGGYNEQFF.

V usage is TRBV9 and J usage is TRBJ1-1, with 12 bases matching TRBD1. V trimming: 5 bases; J trimming: 2 bases; junction bases outside the gene matches: 13. The CDR3 is made up of 18 amino acids. CDR1 and CDR2 (germline): SGDLS, YYNGEE. CDR3 DNA: TGTGCCAGCAGGATGTTCCGGGACAGGGGGCGAAGAAACACTGAAGCTTTCTTT. This gives the protein CASRMFRDRGRRNTEAFF.

The chain couples TRBV30 to TRBJ1-2, with D unclear. The germline V gene encodes CDR1 GTSNPN and CDR2 SVGIG (reference sequence). The V gene lost 2 bases and the J gene lost 6 bases, with 10 bases spanning the gap. The CDR3 consists of 12 residues. For the CDR3, the DNA is TGTGCCTGGAGTACCTTGCGGGATGGCTACACCTTC. It specifies CAWSTLRDGYTF.

This clone turned up a few times. The gene calls are TRBV28 and TRBJ2-1, with 8 bases lining up with TRBD2. V lost 3 bases, J lost 3 bases, and 4 bases stayed unmatched. This CDR3 contains 15 residues. CDR1 and CDR2 (germline): MDHEN, SYDVKM. The CDR3 protein is CASSFGSGSYNEQFF. The CDR3 nucleotides read TGTGCCAGCAGTTTTGGAAGCGGGAGCTACAATGAGCAGTTCTTC.

In its sample, this clone was seen once. The chain carries TRBV5-6 and TRBJ1-5; maybe TRBD1 (6 bases). CDR3 length: 16 amino acids. The germline CDR1 and CDR2 sequences are SGHDT and YYEEEE. Trimming took 5 bases from V and 5 from J, leaving 20 bases between them. In nucleotides, the CDR3 is TGTGCCAGCAGACCGCAGGGGCAGGGGCCGGATCAGCCCCAGCATTTT. Its protein product is CASRPQGQGPDQPQHF. Supplemented by reference TRBV5-6 and TRBJ1-5, the full variable domain reads DAGVTQSPTHLIKTRGQQVTLRCSPKSGHDTVSWYQQALGQGPQFIFQYYEEEERQRGNFPDRFSGHQFPNYSSELNVNALLLGDSALYLCASRPQGQGPDQPQHFGDGTRLSIL.

With respect to this clone: At the DNA level, this CDR3 is encoded by other sequences in the same sample as well. The genes are TRBV7-2 and TRBJ1-4; possibly TRBD1 for D (6 bases). This CDR3 comprises 16 residues. Trimming took off 0 bases at V and 4 bases at J, with 12 bases between the two ends. Per germline, CDR1 SGHTA and CDR2 FQGNSA. CDR3 residues: CASSLAFQGINEKLFF. CDR3 DNA sequence: TGTGCCAGCAGCTTAGCGTTCCAGGGGATTAATGAAAAACTGTTTTTT. Complete variable domain (other parts from reference TRBV7-2 and TRBJ1-4): GAGVSQSPSNKVTEKGKDVELRCDPISGHTALYWYRQSLGQGLEFLIYFQGNSAPDKSGLPSDRFSAERTGGSVSTLTIQRTQQEDSAVYLCASSLAFQGINEKLFFGSGTQLSVL.

The gene calls are TRBV6-6 and TRBJ2-7, with TRBD1 as a possible D gene (5 bases). Deletions cut 6 bases from V and 2 bases from J, with 11 bases between. The CDR3 spans 13 residues. Looked up from germline, CDR1 is MNHNY and CDR2 is SVGAGI (reference sequence). CDR3 region: CASSHDRPYEQYF. In DNA, the CDR3 is TGTGCCAGCAGCCACGACAGACCCTACGAGCAGTACTTC.

V usage is TRBV5-6 and J usage is TRBJ2-1; TRBD2 matches at 7 bases. The V gene end was trimmed by 4 bases and the J gene end by 6 bases; junction bases not matched to a gene: 7. The germline gives CDR1 SGHDT, CDR2 YYEEEE. The CDR3 length is 14 residues. The CDR3 region is CASSRGPGGNEQFF. The CDR3 DNA sequence: TGTGCCAGCAGCCGCGGTCCGGGGGGCAATGAGCAGTTCTTC.

This clone showed up just a few times. The chain couples TRBV5-4 to TRBJ1-6; no clear D gene. This CDR3 has 14 amino acids. The V end was cut by 4 bases, the J end by 8 bases, with 13 bases between. Looked up from germline, CDR1 is SGHNT and CDR2 is YYREEE (reference sequence). The CDR3 loop reads CASSAPTGDSPLHF. Here the CDR3 DNA reads TGTGCCAGCAGCGCACCGACCGGAGATTCACCCCTCCACTTT. Based on the CDR3 plus reference TRBV5-4 and TRBJ1-6, the full variable domain is ETGVTQSPTHLIKTRGQQVTLRCSSQSGHNTVSWYQQALGQGPQFIFQYYREEENGRGNFPPRFSGLQFPNYSSELNVNALELDDSALYLCASSAPTGDSPLHFGNGTRLTVT.

The chain uses TRBV6-5 and TRBJ2-5; 11 bases align to TRBD2. V lost 10 bases to trimming and J lost 1 base; unmatched junction nucleotides: 8. Germline loops: CDR1 MNHEY, CDR2 SVGAGI. This CDR3 is 15 amino acids long. The CDR3 DNA sequence: TGTGCCACCGCCGGGACTAGCGGCCGCCAAGAGACCCAGTACTTC. Protein sequence: CATAGTSGRQETQYF.

This clone was observed once. The chain has TRBV4-1 and TRBJ1-2; TRBD1 aligns across 9 bases. Germline CDR1 MGHRA, CDR2 YSYEKL. V lost 0 bases to trimming and J lost 7 bases; unmatched junction nucleotides: 9. The CDR3 is 16 amino acids. The CDR3 here is CASSQEWGQGSCGYTF. Written as DNA, the CDR3 is TGCGCCAGCAGCCAAGAGTGGGGACAGGGTTCTTGTGGCTACACCTTC.

The V gene is TRBV30, the J gene TRBJ2-3, with 9 bases fitting TRBD2. V lost 5 bases to trimming and J lost 3 bases; unmatched junction nucleotides: 9. Germline CDR1 is GTSNPN and CDR2 is SVGIG (reference sequence). The CDR3 runs to 15 residues. The CDR3 here is CAWGSGSGSTDTQYF. The CDR3 DNA is TGTGCCTGGGGTAGCGGGAGCGGGTCAACAGATACGCAGTATTTT.

The V gene is TRBV5-6, the J gene TRBJ1-2, with TRBD1 identical over 9 bases. V shed 4 bases, J shed 3 bases, and the junction held 7 bases outside the gene matches. The CDR3 totals 15 residues. Germline V gene data show CDR1 as SGHDT and CDR2 as YYEEEE. The CDR3 is CASSPDRGSDYGYTF. DNA of the CDR3: TGTGCCAGCAGCCCTGACAGGGGGTCGGACTATGGCTACACCTTC.

This rearrangement joins TRBV18 to TRBJ2-1, with D uncertain. The V end lost 3 bases, the J end lost 10 bases, and 19 bases lay between the germline ends. CDR3 length: 15 residues. CDR1 is KGHSH, CDR2 LQKENI, per germline. The CDR3 here is CASSPVSGSRWEQFF. The CDR3 bases are TGTGCCAGCTCACCTGTCTCCGGGTCCCGTTGGGAGCAGTTCTTC.

This chain joins TRBV27 and TRBJ1-6; D is undetermined. The germline CDR1 and CDR2 sequences are MNHEY and SMNVEV (reference sequence). This CDR3 is 13 amino acids long. V was shortened by 0 bases and J by 7 bases, with 4 bases between the two germline ends. CDR3: CASSLSANSPLHF. The CDR3 DNA reads as TGTGCCAGCAGTTTATCGGCCAATTCACCCCTCCACTTT.

This clone was picked up a small number of times. The V gene is TRBV27, the J gene TRBJ2-1; the match to TRBD2 covers 15 bases. Germline-derived CDR1 and CDR2 are MNHEY and SMNVEV (reference sequence). The ends lost 7 bases at V and 8 bases at J; junction bases unmatched: 9. The CDR3 totals 16 residues. In nucleotides, the CDR3 is TGTGCCAGCATTACGAGAGGACTAGCGGGAGGGCATGAGCAGTTCTTC. Translated: CASITRGLAGGHEQFF.